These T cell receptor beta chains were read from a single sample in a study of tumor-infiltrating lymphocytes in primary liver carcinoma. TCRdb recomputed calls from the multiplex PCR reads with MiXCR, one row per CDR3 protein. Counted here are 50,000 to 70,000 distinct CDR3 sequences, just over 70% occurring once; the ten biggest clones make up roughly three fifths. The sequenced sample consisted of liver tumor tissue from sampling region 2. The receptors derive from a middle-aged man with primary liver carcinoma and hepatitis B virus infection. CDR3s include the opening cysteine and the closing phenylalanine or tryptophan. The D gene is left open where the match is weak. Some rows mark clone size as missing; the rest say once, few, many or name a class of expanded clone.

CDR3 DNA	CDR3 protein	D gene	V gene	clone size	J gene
TGTGCCATCAGTGCTCCGGATAGGGGTACTGAAGCGTTCTTT	CAISAPDRGTEAFF	-	TRBV10-3	-	TRBJ1-1
TGTGCCAGCAGCCCCGGGACTAGACTAGATACGCAGTATTTT	CASSPGTRLDTQYF	TRBD2	TRBV11-2	few	TRBJ2-3
TGCAGCGTTTCAGGGACAGGGGCGTCAGATATGCTGTATTTT	CSVSGTGASDMLYF	TRBD1	TRBV29-1	-	TRBJ2-3
TGTGCCAGCAGCCCAGGGACTAGCAGCTACAAAGAGCAGTTCTTC	CASSPGTSSYKEQFF	TRBD2	TRBV5-8	-	TRBJ2-1
TGTGCCATCAGTGAGTCAGTTTATGGAAACACCATATATTTT	CAISESVYGNTIYF	-	TRBV10-3	once	TRBJ1-3
TGTGCCAGCAGCTTAAGGGCACCAGCGGGACGTTCCTACAATGTGCAGTTCTTC	CASSLRAPAGRSYNVQFF	TRBD2	TRBV11-1	-	TRBJ2-1
TGTGCCAGCAGCTTAGAGGCTAGTCGGGAGGATTACGTTCAGTATTTC	CASSLEASREDYVQYF	TRBD2	TRBV7-8	-	TRBJ2-4
TGCGCCAGCAGCCAAGGGGACGGACAGGGTTTTTGGACTGAAGCTTTCTTT	CASSQGDGQGFWTEAFF	TRBD1	TRBV4-1	-	TRBJ1-1
TGTGGCAGCAGTGCCACAGGGGGGTTCGGCAAAAACGTTCAGTACTTC	CGSSATGGFGKNVQYF	TRBD1	TRBV6-1	-	TRBJ2-4
TGTGCCAGCATACGAGGACAGGGAGGGATATACAATGAGCACTTCTTC	CASIRGQGGIYNEHFF	-	TRBV6-2/TRBV6-3	-	TRBJ2-1
TGCAGCGTTGAAGAAATGAGAGGGGGTAAAGAGACCCAGTACTTC	CSVEEMRGGKETQYF	-	TRBV29-1	once	TRBJ2-5
TGTGTCAGTAGTTTCGGGCCCCGGAAGGAGCAGTTCTTC	CVSSFGPRKEQFF	-	TRBV12-3/TRBV12-4	-	TRBJ2-1
TGCGCAAGCAGCCCGCTCGGTAACAACAACGATGTGCAGTTCTTC	CASSPLGNNNDVQFF	-	TRBV4-1	-	TRBJ2-1
TGTGCCAGTAGTGGGACAGGGGTAAGGAGTGAAGCTTTCTTT	CASSGTGVRSEAFF	TRBD1	TRBV6-6	-	TRBJ1-1
TGTGCCAGCAGCTTATTGTCGGGACAGGGGGCTTTACCCCTCCACTTT	CASSLLSGQGALPLHF	TRBD1	TRBV11-2	medium-sized	TRBJ1-6
TGCTGTGCTTCACGGGACAGGGGAGATGAGCAGTTCTTC	CCASRDRGDEQFF	TRBD1	TRBV20-1	-	TRBJ2-1
TGTGCCAGCAAGGGGAGACAGGGGGATCGATTCGGCTATGGCTACACCTTC	CASKGRQGDRFGYGYTF	TRBD1	TRBV6-5	few	TRBJ1-2
TGTGCCAGCAGTTACGGGACAGGGATAGCAGATACGCAGTATTTT	CASSYGTGIADTQYF	TRBD1	TRBV6-6	many	TRBJ2-3
TGTGCCAGCACCGCGGGACAGGGGGCCCACGAGCAGTACTTC	CASTAGQGAHEQYF	TRBD1	TRBV7-2	-	TRBJ2-7
TGTGCCAGCAGTGAAGACAGATCCCCGGGTACGCAGTATTTT	CASSEDRSPGTQYF	-	TRBV2	few	TRBJ2-3
TGCGCCAGCACCCAAGATTCAACAGGTGGTCACAATCAGCCCCAGCATTTT	CASTQDSTGGHNQPQHF	-	TRBV4-1	-	TRBJ1-5
TGTGCCAGTAGCCAAAATTTACAGTCAATTCAGCCCCAGCATTTT	CASSQNLQSIQPQHF	-	TRBV4-2	-	TRBJ1-5
TGCGTCAGCAGCCAGACCCAGGTCACAGATACGCAGTATTTT	CVSSQTQVTDTQYF	-	TRBV5-4	-	TRBJ2-3
TGTGCCAGCAGCTTATACAGGCCAGTTAATGAGCAGTTCTTC	CASSLYRPVNEQFF	-	TRBV11-2	once	TRBJ2-1
TGTGCCAACAGACGAGGATCAAGGACGGGGGAGCAGTACTTC	CANRRGSRTGEQYF	-	TRBV28	-	TRBJ2-7
TGTGCCAGCAGCTTAGTAGGGGCTGCAACTAATGAAAAACTGTTTTTT	CASSLVGAATNEKLFF	-	TRBV11-2	medium-sized	TRBJ1-4
TGTGCCAGCGGAACTTACAGGGGCTACGAGCAGTACTTC	CASGTYRGYEQYF	TRBD1	TRBV2	-	TRBJ2-7
TGTGCCAGCAGCCGGCGGGTAGAGAACTCTGAAGCTTTCTTT	CASSRRVENSEAFF	-	TRBV4-2	-	TRBJ1-1
TGTGCCAGCTCGGGGGGGCACGAGCAGTACTTC	CASSGGHEQYF	TRBD2	TRBV2	-	TRBJ2-7
TGTGCCATCAGTGGTTCGAGGGGGGCAGACTCTGGGGCCAACTTCCTGACTTTC	CAISGSRGADSGANFLTF	-	TRBV10-3	-	TRBJ2-6
TGTGCCGCCAGTGATTCTGACAGGGGTCAGCCCCAGCATTTT	CAASDSDRGQPQHF	TRBD1	TRBV24-1	-	TRBJ1-5